This is a list of T cell receptor beta chains from one sample in a study of CD8 T cells in Susac syndrome. One entry per CDR3 protein results from TCRdb running MiXCR on the immunoSEQ multiplex PCR reads. The sample has some 94,000 distinct CDR3 sequences, around 94% seen once. Sequenced material: CD4+ T cells from PBMCs. These receptors all come from a human donor with Susac syndrome. The CDR3 runs from the conserved cysteine through the conserved F or W. Each record gives: CDR3 length, V gene, J gene, clone size, D gene, CDR3 DNA, CDR3 protein. The D gene is left open where the match is weak. Some rows have no size entry. The others give once, few or many, or a class for an expanded clone.

CDR3 length: 14; V gene: TRBV12-3/TRBV12-4; J gene: TRBJ2-7; clone size: .; D gene: TRBD2; CDR3 DNA: TGTGCCAGCACCTGGGGAGGGCTCGCCTACGAGCAGTACTTC; CDR3 protein: CASTWGGLAYEQYF
CDR3 length: 10; V gene: TRBV28; J gene: TRBJ2-7; clone size: few; D gene: .; CDR3 DNA: TGTGCCAGCGGGGCCTACGAGCAGTACTTC; CDR3 protein: CASGAYEQYF
CDR3 length: 16; V gene: TRBV4-2; J gene: TRBJ1-6; clone size: .; D gene: .; CDR3 DNA: TGTGCCAGCAGCCAATCATTCAACAGGGAAGACTCACCCCTCCACTTT; CDR3 protein: CASSQSFNREDSPLHF
CDR3 length: 13; V gene: TRBV4-1; J gene: TRBJ2-7; clone size: .; D gene: .; CDR3 DNA: TGCGCCAGCAGCCAAGATCCCCGGGGCGAGCAGTACTTC; CDR3 protein: CASSQDPRGEQYF
CDR3 length: 13; V gene: TRBV9; J gene: TRBJ2-1; clone size: .; D gene: .; CDR3 DNA: TGTGCCAGCAGCCCATCGGTCAGCAATGAGCAGTTCTTC; CDR3 protein: CASSPSVSNEQFF
CDR3 length: 13; V gene: TRBV12-3/TRBV12-4; J gene: TRBJ1-1; clone size: .; D gene: .; CDR3 DNA: TGTGCCAGCGACTCCCGGGGGAACACTGAAGCTTTCTTT; CDR3 protein: CASDSRGNTEAFF
CDR3 length: 13; V gene: TRBV30; J gene: TRBJ2-2; clone size: .; D gene: .; CDR3 DNA: TGTGCCTGGGGAATTCAGGCCGCCGGGGAGCTGTTTTTT; CDR3 protein: CAWGIQAAGELFF
CDR3 length: 11; V gene: TRBV7-2; J gene: TRBJ2-1; clone size: .; D gene: .; CDR3 DNA: TGTGCCAGCAGCCATGGTTATGAGCAGTTCTTC; CDR3 protein: CASSHGYEQFF
CDR3 length: 13; V gene: TRBV29-1; J gene: TRBJ1-1; clone size: .; D gene: .; CDR3 DNA: TGCAGCGTTGAGGAGGGGTCGAACACTGAAGCTTTCTTT; CDR3 protein: CSVEEGSNTEAFF
CDR3 length: 14; V gene: TRBV3-1; J gene: TRBJ2-6; clone size: .; D gene: .; CDR3 DNA: TGTGCCAGCAGCCAATCATCCGGGGCCAACGTCCTGACTTTC; CDR3 protein: CASSQSSGANVLTF
CDR3 length: 15; V gene: TRBV7-9; J gene: TRBJ1-1; clone size: .; D gene: .; CDR3 DNA: TGTGCCAGCAGCCCCCTTAAGACCTTGAACACTGAAGCTTTCTTT; CDR3 protein: CASSPLKTLNTEAFF
CDR3 length: 13; V gene: TRBV3-1; J gene: TRBJ1-1; clone size: .; D gene: .; CDR3 DNA: TGTGCCAGCAGCCAGGCGGGACACCTTGAAGCTTTCTTT; CDR3 protein: CASSQAGHLEAFF
CDR3 length: 16; V gene: TRBV11-2; J gene: TRBJ2-5; clone size: once; D gene: TRBD2; CDR3 DNA: TGTGCCAGCAGCGATCCCATGGGGGGGATGATTGAGACCCAGTACTTC; CDR3 protein: CASSDPMGGMIETQYF
CDR3 length: 15; V gene: TRBV12-3/TRBV12-4; J gene: TRBJ1-4; clone size: once; D gene: .; CDR3 DNA: TGTGCCAGCAGCTCCAGGGATAGGAGGAATGAAAAACTGTTTTTT; CDR3 protein: CASSSRDRRNEKLFF
CDR3 length: 18; V gene: TRBV5-1; J gene: TRBJ2-1; clone size: .; D gene: TRBD1; CDR3 DNA: TGCGCCAGCAGCTTGGGGACACAGGGGTTTCAATCCTACAATGAGCAGTTCTTC; CDR3 protein: CASSLGTQGFQSYNEQFF
CDR3 length: 13; V gene: TRBV18; J gene: TRBJ2-5; clone size: .; D gene: .; CDR3 DNA: TGTGCCAGCTCACCGGTGGGTCAGGAGACCCAGTACTTC; CDR3 protein: CASSPVGQETQYF
CDR3 length: 15; V gene: TRBV12-3/TRBV12-4; J gene: TRBJ1-5; clone size: .; D gene: .; CDR3 DNA: TGTGCCAGCAGTTTAAGAAGGAGTGACAATCAGCCCCAGCATTTT; CDR3 protein: CASSLRRSDNQPQHF
CDR3 length: 14; V gene: TRBV3-1; J gene: TRBJ2-1; clone size: .; D gene: TRBD2; CDR3 DNA: TGTGCCAGCAGCCAAGCCCCTAGCGGGGGGGAGCAGTTCTTC; CDR3 protein: CASSQAPSGGEQFF
CDR3 length: 17; V gene: TRBV25-1; J gene: TRBJ2-5; clone size: .; D gene: .; CDR3 DNA: TGTGCCAGCAGTGAATATCTCGTCCGAGAAGAGGCCGAGACCCAGTACTTC; CDR3 protein: CASSEYLVREEAETQYF
CDR3 length: 14; V gene: TRBV7-2; J gene: TRBJ1-2; clone size: .; D gene: .; CDR3 DNA: TGTGCCAGCAGCTTAGCCCTACACAGGGCGGGCTACACCTTC; CDR3 protein: CASSLALHRAGYTF
CDR3 length: 13; V gene: TRBV3-1; J gene: TRBJ2-1; clone size: .; D gene: .; CDR3 DNA: TGTGCCAGCAGCCAAGATACGGGCGATGAGCAGTTCTTC; CDR3 protein: CASSQDTGDEQFF
CDR3 length: 16; V gene: TRBV28; J gene: TRBJ1-2; clone size: .; D gene: TRBD1; CDR3 DNA: TGTGCCAGTTTCTGGGCCCTGCCGGGACAGGGTAATGGCTACACCTTC; CDR3 protein: CASFWALPGQGNGYTF
CDR3 length: 16; V gene: TRBV4-1; J gene: TRBJ1-1; clone size: .; D gene: .; CDR3 DNA: TGCGCCAGCAGCCAAGCGGTCAGGGTAGCTGACACTGAAGCTTTCTTT; CDR3 protein: CASSQAVRVADTEAFF
CDR3 length: 14; V gene: TRBV6-6; J gene: TRBJ1-1; clone size: .; D gene: TRBD1; CDR3 DNA: TGTGCCAGCACCGGGGACAGTTATATGAAGACGGCTTTCTTT; CDR3 protein: CASTGDSYMKTAFF
CDR3 length: 15; V gene: TRBV4-1; J gene: TRBJ2-3; clone size: .; D gene: .; CDR3 DNA: TGCGCCAGCAGCCCCTACGAGGGAAGCACAGATACGCAGTATTTT; CDR3 protein: CASSPYEGSTDTQYF
CDR3 length: 11; V gene: TRBV29-1; J gene: TRBJ2-4; clone size: .; D gene: .; CDR3 DNA: TGCAGCGTTGCGGGGGAAAACATTCAGTACTTC; CDR3 protein: CSVAGENIQYF
CDR3 length: 13; V gene: TRBV12-3/TRBV12-4; J gene: TRBJ2-5; clone size: .; D gene: .; CDR3 DNA: TGTGCCAGCAGCCGCGGGACCCAAGAGACCCAGTACTTC; CDR3 protein: CASSRGTQETQYF
CDR3 length: 15; V gene: TRBV7-2; J gene: TRBJ1-6; clone size: .; D gene: TRBD1; CDR3 DNA: TGTGCCAGCAGCCCCCCCGGGACAGGGACGTCACCCCTCCACTTT; CDR3 protein: CASSPPGTGTSPLHF
CDR3 length: 13; V gene: TRBV20-1; J gene: TRBJ2-3; clone size: .; D gene: .; CDR3 DNA: TGCAGTGCTAGTTTCGGGGGCACAGATACGCAGTATTTT; CDR3 protein: CSASFGGTDTQYF
CDR3 length: 13; V gene: TRBV3-1; J gene: TRBJ1-2; clone size: .; D gene: .; CDR3 DNA: TGTGCCAGCAGCCAAGATCCCGCGCGTGGCTACACCTTC; CDR3 protein: CASSQDPARGYTF
CDR3 length: 12; V gene: TRBV29-1; J gene: TRBJ2-5; clone size: .; D gene: .; CDR3 DNA: TGCAGCCTTGGTGGGACCGCGGAGACCCAGTACTTC; CDR3 protein: CSLGGTAETQYF
CDR3 length: 15; V gene: TRBV30; J gene: TRBJ2-1; clone size: .; D gene: TRBD2; CDR3 DNA: TGTGCCTGGTTTCACCCCGGGACTAGCGACAATGAGCAGTTCTTC; CDR3 protein: CAWFHPGTSDNEQFF
CDR3 length: 15; V gene: TRBV7-9; J gene: TRBJ2-5; clone size: .; D gene: .; CDR3 DNA: TGTGCCAGCAGCCTTTTGACTACTAGCCGAGAGACCCAGTACTTC; CDR3 protein: CASSLLTTSRETQYF
CDR3 length: 11; V gene: TRBV30; J gene: TRBJ1-2; clone size: .; D gene: .; CDR3 DNA: TGTGCCTGGACAGAGACCTATGGCTACACCTTC; CDR3 protein: CAWTETYGYTF
CDR3 length: 15; V gene: TRBV5-1; J gene: TRBJ2-5; clone size: .; D gene: TRBD1; CDR3 DNA: TGCGCCAGCAGCTTGGGGGACAGGGACCAAGAGACCCAGTACTTC; CDR3 protein: CASSLGDRDQETQYF
CDR3 length: 15; V gene: TRBV7-2; J gene: TRBJ2-5; clone size: once; D gene: .; CDR3 DNA: TGTGCCAGCAGCTTCGGCGGGGCTAACCAAGAGACCCAGTACTTC; CDR3 protein: CASSFGGANQETQYF
CDR3 length: 13; V gene: TRBV7-9; J gene: TRBJ2-1; clone size: once; D gene: .; CDR3 DNA: TGTGCCAGCAGCTCAAGCGGCCTCAATGAGCAGTTCTTC; CDR3 protein: CASSSSGLNEQFF
CDR3 length: 17; V gene: TRBV7-2; J gene: TRBJ2-5; clone size: .; D gene: TRBD2; CDR3 DNA: TGTGCCAGCAGCTTACTGGGACTAGCCGCAATAGGGGAGACCCAGTACTTC; CDR3 protein: CASSLLGLAAIGETQYF
CDR3 length: 15; V gene: TRBV15; J gene: TRBJ2-3; clone size: .; D gene: .; CDR3 DNA: TGTGCCACCGGCTGGAGGGCCTCTAGCACAGATACGCAGTATTTT; CDR3 protein: CATGWRASSTDTQYF
CDR3 length: 13; V gene: TRBV7-3; J gene: TRBJ2-5; clone size: .; D gene: TRBD1; CDR3 DNA: TGTGCCAGCAGTAAACAGGGGAAAGAGACCCAGTACTTC; CDR3 protein: CASSKQGKETQYF
CDR3 length: 15; V gene: TRBV9; J gene: TRBJ2-2; clone size: .; D gene: TRBD1; CDR3 DNA: TGTGCCAGCAGCGTACCCCCGACAGGGACCGGGGAGCTGTTTTTT; CDR3 protein: CASSVPPTGTGELFF
CDR3 length: 13; V gene: TRBV5-1; J gene: TRBJ1-2; clone size: few; D gene: .; CDR3 DNA: TGCGCCAGCAGCCCGGACATGCTCTATGGCTACACCTTC; CDR3 protein: CASSPDMLYGYTF
CDR3 length: 12; V gene: TRBV7-9; J gene: TRBJ2-7; clone size: .; D gene: .; CDR3 DNA: TGTGCCAGCAGGCAGAGCTCCTACGAGCAGTACTTC; CDR3 protein: CASRQSSYEQYF
CDR3 length: 14; V gene: TRBV7-9; J gene: TRBJ2-1; clone size: .; D gene: .; CDR3 DNA: TGTGCCAGCAGCTTAGAAAGCAGCCACAATGAGCAGTTCTTC; CDR3 protein: CASSLESSHNEQFF
CDR3 length: 15; V gene: TRBV6-6; J gene: TRBJ2-7; clone size: .; D gene: .; CDR3 DNA: TGTGCCAGCAGTTACGAAGGGGAGGTATCCTACGAGCAGTACTTC; CDR3 protein: CASSYEGEVSYEQYF
CDR3 length: 15; V gene: TRBV7-2; J gene: TRBJ2-1; clone size: .; D gene: TRBD2; CDR3 DNA: TGTGCCAGCAGGACGAGGGGCGGGGGTTACAATGAGCAGTTCTTC; CDR3 protein: CASRTRGGGYNEQFF
CDR3 length: 17; V gene: TRBV10-2; J gene: TRBJ1-6; clone size: .; D gene: .; CDR3 DNA: TGCGCCAGCAGTGAGTTTCATGGGACCACCTATAATTCACCCCTCCACTTT; CDR3 protein: CASSEFHGTTYNSPLHF
CDR3 length: 15; V gene: TRBV6-4; J gene: TRBJ2-1; clone size: .; D gene: TRBD1; CDR3 DNA: TGTGCCAGCAGTATGGTTCAGGGGGCTGAAAATGAGCAGTTCTTC; CDR3 protein: CASSMVQGAENEQFF
CDR3 length: 14; V gene: TRBV11-2; J gene: TRBJ2-7; clone size: .; D gene: .; CDR3 DNA: TGTGCCAGCAGCCCCGACGGACTAAACTACGAGCAGTACTTC; CDR3 protein: CASSPDGLNYEQYF
CDR3 length: 14; V gene: TRBV7-9; J gene: TRBJ2-1; clone size: .; D gene: TRBD2; CDR3 DNA: TGTGCCAGCAGCTCGCGGGGGGCATTCAATGAGCAGTTCTTC; CDR3 protein: CASSSRGAFNEQFF
CDR3 length: 15; V gene: TRBV9; J gene: TRBJ1-3; clone size: .; D gene: .; CDR3 DNA: TGTGCCAGCAGCCCCACCGGATCGGCTGGAAACACCATATATTTT; CDR3 protein: CASSPTGSAGNTIYF
CDR3 length: 18; V gene: TRBV20-1; J gene: TRBJ1-1; clone size: .; D gene: .; CDR3 DNA: TGCAGTGCTACCGGAGGCGACAGTCACACCTCCACGAACACTGAAGCTTTCTTT; CDR3 protein: CSATGGDSHTSTNTEAFF
CDR3 length: 14; V gene: TRBV30; J gene: TRBJ1-2; clone size: .; D gene: .; CDR3 DNA: TGTGCCTGGAAGGGGCAGGGTGCTAACTATGGCTACACCTTC; CDR3 protein: CAWKGQGANYGYTF
CDR3 length: 14; V gene: TRBV6-5; J gene: TRBJ1-2; clone size: .; D gene: .; CDR3 DNA: TGTGCCAGCATCCCGACAGCGGCTAACTATGGCTACACCTTC; CDR3 protein: CASIPTAANYGYTF
CDR3 length: 13; V gene: TRBV29-1; J gene: TRBJ1-2; clone size: .; D gene: TRBD1; CDR3 DNA: TGCAGCGTCGGACAGGGGGCCGACTATGGCTACACCTTC; CDR3 protein: CSVGQGADYGYTF
CDR3 length: 15; V gene: TRBV12-3/TRBV12-4; J gene: TRBJ2-2; clone size: .; D gene: .; CDR3 DNA: TGTGCCAGCACCTTGGGGGGAGTCAACACCGGGGAGCTGTTTTTT; CDR3 protein: CASTLGGVNTGELFF
CDR3 length: 14; V gene: TRBV14; J gene: TRBJ2-1; clone size: .; D gene: TRBD1; CDR3 DNA: TGTGCCAGCAGCGCCTACAGGGGTGTGAATGAGCAGTTCTTC; CDR3 protein: CASSAYRGVNEQFF
CDR3 length: 16; V gene: TRBV20-1; J gene: TRBJ1-1; clone size: .; D gene: .; CDR3 DNA: TGCAGTGCTAGAGATCTATACAGGAGTATGAACACTGAAGCTTTCTTT; CDR3 protein: CSARDLYRSMNTEAFF
CDR3 length: 16; V gene: TRBV12-3/TRBV12-4; J gene: TRBJ2-1; clone size: .; D gene: TRBD1; CDR3 DNA: TGTGCCAGCAGATCCCGATCCGGGACAGGGGGCGATGAGCAGTTCTTC; CDR3 protein: CASRSRSGTGGDEQFF
CDR3 length: 15; V gene: TRBV5-4; J gene: TRBJ2-5; clone size: once; D gene: .; CDR3 DNA: TGTGCCAGCAGACATGGGACGGTTCCTGGGGAGACCCAGTACTTC; CDR3 protein: CASRHGTVPGETQYF